This entry features one T cell receptor beta chain sequence. Antigen unknown. Ahead of sequencing, the ViraFEST assay grew antigen-specific CD4+ T cells using viral peptide pools. Upon completion of around ten days in culture, CD4+ T cells were isolated. None of these healthy vaccinees had been infected with SARS-CoV-2 before vaccination. The data belong to a study of vaccination effects on CD4 cells after COVID-19. Data came from immunoSEQ multiplex PCR; TCRdb stores just in-frame clones and leaves some out. The repertoire consists of 37,000 or so clones, with about 60% occurring once and the leading ten covering under 15%. Germline V gene data show CDR1 as LGHDT and CDR2 as YNNKEL (reference sequence). The CDR3 is made up of 16 amino acids. V was clipped by 1 base and J by 7 bases; unmatched bases: 6.

The chain links TRBV3-1 (or the pseudogene TRBV3-2) to TRBJ2-1, with 11 bases lining up with TRBD2. Here the sequenced sample was CD4+ T cells from PBMCs cultured with HCoV-OC43 spike peptides, taken before COVID-19 vaccination. The subset: HCoV-OC43 spike overlapping peptide pool stimulation. This receptor was taken from a human donor who received a COVID-19 vaccine. The CDR3, as DNA: TGTGCCAGCAGCCAAGCCCTAGCGGGGGGCGAGAATGAGCAGTTCTTC. This sequence encodes CASSQALAGGENEQFF.